This T cell receptor beta chain stems from a study of neurological immune-mediated disorders. This clonotype showed up many times. MiXCR, applied by TCRdb to the 5' RACE reads, yields one record per CDR3 protein. The sample includes tens of thousands of distinct CDR3 sequences, around 9.9% of them seen just once. Trimming took 0 bases from V and 1 from J, leaving 10 bases between them. The germline V gene has CDR1 SGHRS and CDR2 YFSETQ. This CDR3 is 15 amino acids long. The chain recombines TRBV5-1 with TRBJ2-5; a weak D match, TRBD2 (6 bases). What was sequenced was PBMCs. This receptor was taken from a man over 45 in good health. CDR3: CASSLDSGVQETQYF. In DNA form, the CDR3 reads TGCGCCAGCAGCTTGGATAGCGGAGTCCAAGAGACCCAGTACTTC.